The 25 T cell receptor beta chains below come from one sample, sequenced in a study of blood T cell repertoires in COVID-19. The repertoire was sequenced with immunoSEQ multiplex PCR; TCRdb's copy has only in-frame clones and lacks some. Altogether under 200,000 clones are present, just over 90% being singletons, with the ten largest covering around 5%. Sample: peripheral blood. The source of these receptors is a man between 18 and 35 years old with COVID-19, enrolled during active disease.

CDR3 sequence reads: CASSQGVGGRYNEQFF. The CDR3 DNA reads as TGTGCCAGCAGCCAAGGGGTGGGAGGGCGATACAATGAGCAGTTCTTC. The chain carries TRBV3-1 (or the pseudogene TRBV3-2) and TRBJ2-1; TRBD2 agrees at 7 bases. J lost 4 bases, V lost 1 base, and 7 bases had no gene match. Germline V gives CDR1 LGHDT, CDR2 YNNKEL (reference sequence). The CDR3 sequence is 16 residues long.

This chain uses TRBV6-5 with TRBJ1-5; perhaps TRBD1 as D (5 bases). This CDR3 contains 16 residues. Between the trimmed V and J ends, which lost 4 bases and 3 bases, there was a span of 16 bases. The germline V gene encodes CDR1 MNHEY and CDR2 SVGAGI. CDR3 sequence (DNA): TGTGCCAGCAGTTGGGCGGGACCGGACCTCAATCAGCCCCAGCATTTT. Translation: CASSWAGPDLNQPQHF.

This clone appeared once. This rearrangement joins TRBV7-9 to TRBJ1-5, with D possibly being TRBD1 (6 bases). The CDR3 has 14 residues. V shed 10 bases and J shed 3 bases, with 16 bases lying between them. Germline V gene lookup returns CDR1 SEHNR and CDR2 FQNEAQ (reference sequence). This chain's CDR3 is CATQRAGANQPQHF. CDR3 in DNA: TGTGCCACCCAACGGGCGGGGGCCAATCAGCCCCAGCATTTT.

The rearrangement links TRBV9 to TRBJ2-1; D ambiguous. Germline CDR1 reads SGDLS; CDR2 reads YYNGEE. V lost 0 bases and J lost 4, with 11 bases in between. The CDR3 loop spans 15 amino acids. The CDR3 sequence: CASSVVAELYNEQFF. The CDR3 coding sequence is TGTGCCAGCAGCGTAGTTGCGGAGCTGTACAATGAGCAGTTCTTC.

On this clone: A junction end diverges from the germline sequence, so it may reflect a read error. The rearrangement uses TRBV6-6 and TRBJ1-4, with unresolved D. CDR1 MNHNY and CDR2 SVGAGI come from the germline V gene (reference sequence). CDR3 length equals 16 residues. In DNA form, the CDR3 reads TGTGCCAGCAGCCCGGAGTTTTCCGCAACTAATGAAAAACTGCTTTTT. It encodes CASSPEFSATNEKLLF.

This sequence joins TRBV5-1 and TRBJ2-3, with D perhaps TRBD2 (6 bases). From germline, CDR1 is SGHRS and CDR2 YFSETQ. V gave up 2 bases and J gave up 8 bases, with 9 bases separating them. The CDR3 is made up of 12 amino acids. CDR3 region: CASSLEEGTQYF. The CDR3 DNA reads TGCGCCAGCAGCTTAGAGGAGGGTACGCAGTATTTT.

This chain links TRBV19 with TRBJ1-5; maybe TRBD1 (6 bases). Germline-derived CDR1 and CDR2 are LNHDA and SQIVND (reference sequence). This CDR3 region has 13 residues. V dropped 7 bases and J dropped 4 bases, with 11 bases sitting between them. For the CDR3, the DNA is TGTGCCAGTACCGTACAGGGTAATCAGCCCCAGCATTTT. Protein sequence: CASTVQGNQPQHF.

The V call is TRBV3-1 (or the pseudogene TRBV3-2), the J call TRBJ1-6; 11 nucleotides line up with TRBD1. The length of the CDR3 is 14 residues. Trimming cost V 2 bases and J 12 bases; bases outside gene matches: 3. Germline V CDR1 and CDR2: LGHDT, YNNKEL (reference sequence). The CDR3 loop reads CASSQRTGGRPLHF. The CDR3 coding sequence is TGTGCCAGCAGCCAAAGGACAGGGGGCAGACCCCTCCACTTT.

This rearrangement joins TRBV30 to TRBJ2-3; TRBD2 agrees at 9 bases. CDR3 size: 16 residues. Germline CDR1 GTSNPN, CDR2 SVGIG (reference sequence). V shed 2 bases and J 1 base; nucleotides not matched to a gene: 7. As DNA, the CDR3 is TGTGCCTGGAGTCCGCGGCGGACTAGCGGCACAGATACGCAGTATTTT. It encodes CAWSPRRTSGTDTQYF.

The V gene is TRBV5-1, the J gene TRBJ2-7; D is ambiguous. Germline V gives CDR1 SGHRS, CDR2 YFSETQ. The CDR3 has 15 amino acids. Trimming removed 0 bases from V and 7 bases from J, with 17 bases in between. The chain's CDR3 is CASSLGHSQSGEQYF. The CDR3 nucleotides read TGCGCCAGCAGCTTGGGGCATTCCCAATCCGGGGAGCAGTACTTC.

The V gene is TRBV27, the J gene TRBJ2-7; possible D gene TRBD2, 6 bases. V lost 4 bases and J lost 0, with 13 bases in between. The germline V gene encodes CDR1 MNHEY and CDR2 SMNVEV (reference sequence). This CDR3 contains 15 residues. This chain's CDR3 is CASSWASDSSYEQYF. The CDR3 bases are TGTGCCAGCAGTTGGGCTAGCGACAGCTCCTACGAGCAGTACTTC.

The chain carries TRBV5-1 and TRBJ2-6; D remains ambiguous. This CDR3 is built from 14 residues. The V end was cut by 2 bases, the J end by 4 bases, with 7 bases between. CDR1 is SGHRS and CDR2 is YFSETQ in the germline V gene. This chain's CDR3 is CASSFFEGANVLTF. DNA of the CDR3: TGCGCCAGCAGCTTCTTTGAGGGGGCCAACGTCCTGACTTTC.

J is TRBJ2-7 and V is TRBV5-1; a weak D match, TRBD1 (6 bases). V was clipped by 4 bases and J by 2 bases, with 16 bases between them. In germline, CDR1 is SGHRS, CDR2 YFSETQ. The CDR3 runs to 15 residues. The CDR3 nucleotides read TGCGCCAGCAGCCGACACGACAGGTCCCCCTACGAGCAGTACTTC. Its translation is CASSRHDRSPYEQYF.

V gene TRBV28 combines with J gene TRBJ1-2; D not resolved. Germline V gene sequence: CDR1 MDHEN, CDR2 SYDVKM. V was clipped by 3 bases and J by 1 base, with 12 bases between them. This CDR3 comprises 15 residues. The CDR3 DNA reads as TGTGCCAGCAGTTTCGGGGTGGGAGGTAACTATGGCTACACCTTC. It yields the protein CASSFGVGGNYGYTF.

V and J are TRBV18 and TRBJ2-7, with D tentatively TRBD1 (7 bases). V was shortened by 3 bases and J by 7 bases, with 10 bases between the two germline ends. The CDR3 sequence is 12 residues long. Germline values: CDR1 KGHSH, CDR2 LQKENI. The CDR3 DNA sequence: TGTGCCAGCTCACCCAGGGGGGAGGAGCAGTACTTC. As protein: CASSPRGEEQYF.

The chain employs TRBV5-6 and TRBJ1-2; D unclear. Per the germline V gene, CDR1 is SGHDT and CDR2 is YYEEEE. Between the trimmed V and J ends, which lost 0 bases and 2 bases, there was a span of 17 bases. The CDR3 has 17 residues. This CDR3 reads CASSLGLLEVVNYGYTF. The CDR3 DNA sequence: TGTGCCAGCAGCTTGGGGCTTTTAGAGGTTGTCAACTATGGCTACACCTTC.

The chain has TRBV7-2 and TRBJ2-1; D ambiguous. This CDR3 region has 17 residues. Germline loops: CDR1 SGHTA, CDR2 FQGNSA. The ends were cut back, 1 base at V and 3 bases at J, with 16 bases in the middle. The CDR3 reads CASSLGPNPRSYNEQFF. CDR3 coding DNA: TGTGCCAGCAGCTTAGGGCCGAACCCTAGGAGCTACAATGAGCAGTTCTTC. Combining the CDR3 with reference TRBV7-2 and TRBJ2-1 gives the whole variable domain GAGVSQSPSNKVTEKGKDVELRCDPISGHTALYWYRQSLGQGLEFLIYFQGNSAPDKSGLPSDRFSAERTGGSVSTLTIQRTQQEDSAVYLCASSLGPNPRSYNEQFFGPGTRLTVL.

The chain employs TRBV28 and TRBJ1-2, with a weak D call TRBD1 (5 bases). The V end was cut by 5 bases, the J end by 4 bases, with 17 bases between. The germline V gene has CDR1 MDHEN and CDR2 SYDVKM. The CDR3 covers 15 residues. As DNA, the CDR3 is TGTGCCAGCAGTCCCCTTGACAGAAACAGCTATGGCTACACCTTC. It encodes CASSPLDRNSYGYTF.

The chain couples TRBV30 to TRBJ2-7; 8 positions agree with TRBD2. This CDR3 is 14 amino acids long. The germline V gene encodes CDR1 GTSNPN and CDR2 SVGIG (reference sequence). The ends lost 3 bases at V and 2 bases at J; junction bases unmatched: 6. DNA for the CDR3: TGTGCCTGGAGAGGGCGGGAGGTCCCCTACGAGCAGTACTTC. The encoded protein is CAWRGREVPYEQYF.

The count of this clone is one. The chain employs TRBV7-6 and TRBJ2-2; TRBD1 matches 8 bases. With 4 bases clipped from V and 6 bases from J, the junction kept 7 bases outside the gene matches. The CDR3 is 15 residues long. From germline, CDR1 is SGHVS and CDR2 FNYEAQ. Here the CDR3 DNA reads TGTGCCAGCAGCTCGGACAGGGTACGGGCCGGGGAGCTGTTTTTT. Translated, it gives CASSSDRVRAGELFF.

The rearrangement uses TRBV4-1 and TRBJ1-1; D is possibly TRBD1 (6 bases). The CDR3 runs 17 residues. Trimming took off 2 bases at V and 0 bases at J, with 16 bases between the two ends. The V gene's germline CDR1 is MGHRA and CDR2 YSYEKL. CDR3 coding DNA: TGCGCCAGCAGCCAAACCGGGACACGGACCGTGAACACTGAAGCTTTCTTT. It is translated as CASSQTGTRTVNTEAFF.

V usage is TRBV23-1 and J usage is TRBJ2-7; TRBD1 might be the D (6 bases). TRBV23-1 is flagged as an ORF with uncertain function. This CDR3 spans 24 amino acids. V gave up 0 bases and J gave up 5 bases, with 41 bases separating them. The CDR3 sequence is CASSQSKSPWLSPRGNSSVHEQYF. CDR3 sequence (DNA): TGCGCCAGCAGTCAATCTAAGTCCCCCTGGCTTTCCCCCAGGGGCAACTCCTCAGTCCACGAGCAGTACTTC.

Points on this clone: A junction end diverges from the germline sequence, so it may reflect a read error. The chain has TRBV2 and TRBJ1-4; D might be TRBD1 (6 bases). This CDR3 contains 18 residues. From germline, CDR1 is SNHLY and CDR2 FYNNEI. CDR3 DNA: TGTGCCAGCAGTGACCAGACAGGAGAAGTTGCAACTAATGAAAAACTGCTTTTT. This gives the protein CASSDQTGEVATNEKLLF.

The chain has TRBV30 and TRBJ1-6, with 7 nucleotides matching TRBD1. Germline CDR1 and CDR2: GTSNPN and SVGIG (reference sequence). The CDR3 is 13 residues long. V shed 3 bases and J 7 bases; nucleotides not matched to a gene: 3. The CDR3 DNA sequence: TGTGCCTGGAGGGAACAGGGGAATTCACCCCTCCACTTT. Encoded protein: CAWREQGNSPLHF.

The rearrangement joins TRBV7-8 to TRBJ2-3; TRBD2 matches at 8 bases. Germline loops: CDR1 SGHVS, CDR2 FQNEAQ. V lost 3 bases to trimming and J lost 0 bases; unmatched junction nucleotides: 8. This CDR3 is built from 17 residues. This CDR3 reads CASSLLRLATSTDTQYF. CDR3 nucleotides: TGTGCCAGCAGCTTGCTACGACTAGCGACTAGCACAGATACGCAGTATTTT.